The clone carrying this TCR beta chain was seen at least ten times. Its antigen is currently unknown. These data belong to a study of T cell repertoires in cytomegalovirus infection. On the study more broadly: In public TCR beta signatures, there were indications of both CMV infection and matching HLA type.

CDR1 is MDHEN, CDR2 SYDVKM, per germline. The CDR3 contains 15 residues. Trimming cost V 6 bases and J 5 bases; bases outside gene matches: 9. Study-wide results and caveats: CMV carriers having the relevant HLA were flagged by cumulative public TCR beta family frequency.

TCRdb independently ran MiXCR on the reads; one entry per CDR3 protein. The sample records more than 400,000 distinct CDR3 sequences, 26% being singletons. The sequenced sample was PBMCs. The V call is TRBV28, the J call TRBJ2-1; TRBD2 matches at 8 bases. The origin of this receptor is a human donor in good health (CMV status not recorded). Some clones in this sample may be carry-over from other donors' samples. CDR3 bases: TGTGCCAGCAGGGTTGCTTTAGCGGGACACAATGAGCAGTTCTTC. Residues: CASRVALAGHNEQFF. Variable domain in full (rest from reference TRBV28 and TRBJ2-1): DVKVTQSSRYLVKRTGEKVFLECVQDMDHENMFWYRQDPGLGLRLIYFSYDVKMKEKGDIPEGYSVSREKKERFSLILESASTNQTSMYLCASRVALAGHNEQFFGPGTRLTVL.